This paragraph reports one T cell receptor beta chain. Its antigen is unknown. No much larger clone exists at a distance of one base, and base qualities are not known. CDR1 and CDR2 are read off the germline V gene (reference sequence) as DFQATT and SNEGSKA. From its cysteine to its phenylalanine, the CDR3 spans 17 amino acids. Only the CDR3 region is kept as DNA, spanning 51 bases read in frame from base 1. Trimming leaves V shorter by 0 bases and J shorter by 3 bases, with the junction holding 12 bases beyond the gene matches. The library was produced with PCR. Sequenced using an Illumina HiSeq 2500. To reduce PCR and sequencing biases, unique molecular identifiers were built into the TCR beta cDNA libraries. Approximately 500,000 cDNA molecules were obtained for every 1 to 10 million input T cells, so each molecule roughly corresponded to one T cell. The patient libraries were prepared and sequenced using the same protocol as the earlier healthy control dataset. Within a given batch, samples were prepared together, multiplexed and sequenced on the same HiSeq lane. As for how the authors treated the data: MIGEC was used to process the raw barcoded reads, and molecular identifier groups with only a single read were discarded before consensus assembly and CDR3 extraction. Clonotype tables were post-analysed with VDJtools, normalizing diversity by down-sampling all datasets to the smallest sample size. In repertoire overlap clustering, CDR3 amino acid sequences, but not nucleotide sequences, were matched to correct batch-related cross-sample contamination. Using fastp at Q25 and MiXCR, TCRdb reprocessed the public reads and kept productive beta chains. Rows matching on CDR3 protein sequence are summarized as one entry with the most common DNA and genes. These V and J calls rely on TCRdb rather than the paper's analysis. The sample includes 750,000 to 950,000 distinct CDR3 sequences, with 53% observed a single time. Approximately 4.2% of the sample is in the top ten clones.

These data originate in a study of post-analysis software for immune sequencing data (dated by TCRdb to between 2015 and 2016). Study-wide context: Relapsing-remitting, secondary progressive and progressive-relapsing multiple sclerosis were recorded as disease courses, and subtype annotation was lacking for some patients. The patient repertoires were set against about 12 previously published healthy control repertoires from donors whose ages ranged from about 6 to 26 years. A subset of samples was prepared in parallel using single-end sample barcoding, then pooled and co-amplified after Illumina adapter ligation. Paper-wide results and their limitations: Significantly lower normalized Chao1 diversity was found in multiple sclerosis patients than in controls, suggesting substantial peripheral T-cell clonal expansion. Strong co-clustering of samples prepared in the same batch was shown by direct clustering with F measure, prompting a batch-effect correction. Patients showed significantly higher frequencies than controls for about 5 TRBV segments, among them TRBV5-6, TRBV5-1 and TRBV20-1. The multiple sclerosis patient group was slightly younger than the control group.

TCR beta repertoires were profiled from peripheral blood of about a dozen young patients with multiple sclerosis to demonstrate the VDJtools post-analysis software. The multiple sclerosis patients were children and adolescents ranging in age from roughly 6 to 16 years. The source material was blood. This sequence was found in a girl under 18 with multiple sclerosis. The rearrangement combines TRBV20-1 with TRBJ1-1; 8 nucleotides in the junction match TRBD1. The CDR3 in this case is CSARDWLLTGEDTEAFF. The DNA is TGCAGTGCTAGAGATTGGCTTTTGACAGGGGAGGACACTGAAGCTTTCTTT.